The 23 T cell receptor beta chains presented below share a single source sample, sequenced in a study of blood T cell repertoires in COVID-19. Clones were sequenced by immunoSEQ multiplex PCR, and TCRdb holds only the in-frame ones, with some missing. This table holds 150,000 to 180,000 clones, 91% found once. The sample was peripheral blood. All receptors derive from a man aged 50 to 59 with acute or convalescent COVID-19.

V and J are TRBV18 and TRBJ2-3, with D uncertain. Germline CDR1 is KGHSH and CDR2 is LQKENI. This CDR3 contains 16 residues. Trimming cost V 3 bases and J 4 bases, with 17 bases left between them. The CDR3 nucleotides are TGTGCCAGCTCACCCAGCAGTGGCGGCCCCCCAGATACGCAGTATTTT. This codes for CASSPSSGGPPDTQYF.

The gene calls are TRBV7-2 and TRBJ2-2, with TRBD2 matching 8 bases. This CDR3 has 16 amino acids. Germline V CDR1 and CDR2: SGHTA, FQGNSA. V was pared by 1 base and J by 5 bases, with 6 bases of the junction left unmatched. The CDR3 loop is CASSLVASGFTGELFF. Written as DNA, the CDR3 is TGTGCCAGCAGCTTAGTAGCTAGCGGGTTTACCGGGGAGCTGTTTTTT.

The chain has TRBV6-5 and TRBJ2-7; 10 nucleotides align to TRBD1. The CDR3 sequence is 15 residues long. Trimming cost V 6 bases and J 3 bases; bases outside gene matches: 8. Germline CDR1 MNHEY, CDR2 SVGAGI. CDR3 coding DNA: TGTGCCAGCAGCAGGGCCGGGACAGGGGACTACGAGCAGTACTTC. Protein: CASSRAGTGDYEQYF.

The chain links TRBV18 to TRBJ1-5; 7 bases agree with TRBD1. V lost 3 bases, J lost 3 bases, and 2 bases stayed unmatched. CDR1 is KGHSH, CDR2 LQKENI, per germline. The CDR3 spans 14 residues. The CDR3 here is CASSPRGDNQPQHF. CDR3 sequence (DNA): TGTGCCAGCTCACCCAGGGGGGACAATCAGCCCCAGCATTTT.

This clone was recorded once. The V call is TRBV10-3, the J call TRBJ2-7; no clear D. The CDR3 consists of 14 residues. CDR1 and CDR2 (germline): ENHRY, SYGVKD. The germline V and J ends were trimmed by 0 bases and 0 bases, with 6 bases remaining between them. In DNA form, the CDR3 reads TGTGCCATCAGTGAGTCACTTGCCTCCTACGAGCAGTACTTC. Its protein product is CAISESLASYEQYF.

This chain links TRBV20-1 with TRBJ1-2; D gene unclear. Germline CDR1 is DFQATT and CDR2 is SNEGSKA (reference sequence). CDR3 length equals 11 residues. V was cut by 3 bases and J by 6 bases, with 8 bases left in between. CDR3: CSARLADGYTF. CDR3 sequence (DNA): TGCAGTGCTAGGCTAGCGGATGGCTACACCTTC.

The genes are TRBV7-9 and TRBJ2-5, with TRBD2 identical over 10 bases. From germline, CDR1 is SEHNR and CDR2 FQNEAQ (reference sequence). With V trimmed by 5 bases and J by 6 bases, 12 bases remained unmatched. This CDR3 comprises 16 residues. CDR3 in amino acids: CASSPRGLAGAQTQYF. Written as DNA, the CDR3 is TGTGCCAGCAGCCCCCGGGGGCTAGCGGGGGCCCAGACCCAGTACTTC.

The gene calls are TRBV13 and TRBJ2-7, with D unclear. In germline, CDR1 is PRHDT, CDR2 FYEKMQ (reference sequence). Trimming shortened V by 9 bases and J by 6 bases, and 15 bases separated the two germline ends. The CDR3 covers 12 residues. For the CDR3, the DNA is TGTGCCAGTGGAGTTGGTCTCGGCGAGCAGTACTTC. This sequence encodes CASGVGLGEQYF.

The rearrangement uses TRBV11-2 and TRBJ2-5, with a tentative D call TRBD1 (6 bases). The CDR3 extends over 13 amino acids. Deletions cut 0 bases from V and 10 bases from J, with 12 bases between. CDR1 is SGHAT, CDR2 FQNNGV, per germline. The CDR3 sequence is CASSLDPGVVQYF. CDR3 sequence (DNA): TGTGCCAGCAGCTTAGACCCAGGGGTCGTCCAGTACTTC.

DNA for the CDR3: TGTGCCATCAGTGAGCCGCGACAGGCCCAGGGGCAGTTCTTC. Its translation is CAISEPRQAQGQFF. This chain joins TRBV10-3 and TRBJ2-1; D possibly corresponds to TRBD1 (6 bases). The CDR3 covers 14 residues. CDR1 is ENHRY, CDR2 SYGVKD, per germline. V was cut by 2 bases and J by 12 bases, with 17 bases left in between.

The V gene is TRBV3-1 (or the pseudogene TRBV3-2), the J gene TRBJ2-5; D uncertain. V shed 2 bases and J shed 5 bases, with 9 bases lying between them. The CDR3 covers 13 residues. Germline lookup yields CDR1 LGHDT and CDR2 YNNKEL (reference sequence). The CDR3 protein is CASSQSVGETQYF. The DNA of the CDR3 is TGTGCCAGCAGCCAAAGCGTTGGGGAGACCCAGTACTTC.

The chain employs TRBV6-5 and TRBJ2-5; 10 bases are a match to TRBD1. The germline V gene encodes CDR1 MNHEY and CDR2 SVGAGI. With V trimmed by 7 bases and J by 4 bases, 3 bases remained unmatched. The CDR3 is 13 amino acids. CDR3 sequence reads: CASMTGGPETQYF. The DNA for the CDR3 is TGTGCCAGCATGACAGGGGGCCCAGAGACCCAGTACTTC.

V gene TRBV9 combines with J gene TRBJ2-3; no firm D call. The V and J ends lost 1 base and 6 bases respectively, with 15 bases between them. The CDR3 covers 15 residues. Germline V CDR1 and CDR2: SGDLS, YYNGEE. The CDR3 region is CASSVLATARDTQYF. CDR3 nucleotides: TGTGCCAGCAGCGTATTGGCTACCGCTAGGGATACGCAGTATTTT.

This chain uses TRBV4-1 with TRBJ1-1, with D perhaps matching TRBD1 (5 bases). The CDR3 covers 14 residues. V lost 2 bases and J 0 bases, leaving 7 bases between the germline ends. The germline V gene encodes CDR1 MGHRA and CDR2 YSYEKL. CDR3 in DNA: TGCGCCAGCAGCCAAACGACAGTGAACACTGAAGCTTTCTTT. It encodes CASSQTTVNTEAFF.

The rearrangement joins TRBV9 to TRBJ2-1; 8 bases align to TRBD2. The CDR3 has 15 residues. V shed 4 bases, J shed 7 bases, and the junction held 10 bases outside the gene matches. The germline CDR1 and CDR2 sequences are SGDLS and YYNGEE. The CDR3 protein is CASSPITGGRNEQFF. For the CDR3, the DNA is TGTGCCAGCAGCCCTATTACGGGGGGGCGAAATGAGCAGTTCTTC.

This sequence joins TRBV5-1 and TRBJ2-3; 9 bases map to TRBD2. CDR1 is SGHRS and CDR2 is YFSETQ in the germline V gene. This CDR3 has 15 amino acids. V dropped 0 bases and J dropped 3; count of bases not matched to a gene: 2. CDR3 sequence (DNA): TGCGCCAGCAGCTTGGGCGGGAGGGCGACAGATACGCAGTATTTT. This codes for CASSLGGRATDTQYF.

The CDR3 DNA reads as TGTGCCTGGAGTGTAGGGCGTGGGACATATAGCAATCAGCCCCAGCATTTT. Its protein is CAWSVGRGTYSNQPQHF. The chain joins TRBV30 to TRBJ1-5; maybe TRBD1 (6 bases). The V and J ends lost 0 bases and 0 bases respectively, with 15 bases between them. Germline V gene lookup returns CDR1 GTSNPN and CDR2 SVGIG (reference sequence). The CDR3 has 17 amino acids.

The CDR3 nucleotides read TGTGCCAGCAGTGTCGGGCGGACAGTGGGTGAAGATACGCAGTATTTT. As protein: CASSVGRTVGEDTQYF. V is TRBV25-1 and J is TRBJ2-3; D possibly corresponds to TRBD1 (6 bases). Per the germline V gene, CDR1 is MGHDK and CDR2 is SYGVNS. The CDR3 loop spans 16 amino acids. Trimming cost V 4 bases and J 5 bases, with 19 bases left between them. The full variable domain, completed using reference TRBV25-1 and TRBJ2-3, is EADIYQTPRYLVIGTGKKITLECSQTMGHDKMYWYQQDPGMELHLIHYSYGVNSTEKGDLSSESTVSRIRTEHFPLTLESARPSHTSQYLCASSVGRTVGEDTQYFGPGTRLTVL.

CDR3 nucleotide sequence: TGTGCCAGCAGGAGGGGGAGTAAGTACGAGCAGTACTTC. As protein: CASRRGSKYEQYF. The chain combines TRBV27 with TRBJ2-7; possible D gene TRBD1, 6 bases. The germline V gene encodes CDR1 MNHEY and CDR2 SMNVEV (reference sequence). The CDR3 totals 13 residues. With 6 bases removed from V and 4 bases from J, the gap between germline ends came to 13 bases.

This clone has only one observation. The CDR3 spells CASSLAGASGISETQYF. CDR3 coding DNA: TGTGCCAGCAGTTTGGCCGGGGCTAGCGGGATTTCGGAGACCCAGTACTTC. The J gene is TRBJ2-5, the V gene TRBV28; 9 bases agree with TRBD2. J gave up 5 bases and V 3 bases, and 13 bases lay outside the gene matches. The CDR3 extends over 17 amino acids. Germline V CDR1 and CDR2: MDHEN, SYDVKM.

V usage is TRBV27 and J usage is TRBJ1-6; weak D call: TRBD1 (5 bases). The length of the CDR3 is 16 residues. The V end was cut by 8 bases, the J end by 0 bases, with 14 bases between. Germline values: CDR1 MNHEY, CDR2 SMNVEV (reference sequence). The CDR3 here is CASAINRSSYNSPLHF. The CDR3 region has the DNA TGTGCCAGCGCAATTAACAGGAGCTCCTATAATTCACCCCTCCACTTT.

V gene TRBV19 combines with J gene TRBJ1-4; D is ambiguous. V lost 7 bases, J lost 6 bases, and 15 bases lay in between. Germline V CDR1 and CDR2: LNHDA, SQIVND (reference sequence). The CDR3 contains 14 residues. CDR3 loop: CASNSFGGDEKLFF. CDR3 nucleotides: TGTGCCAGTAACTCATTCGGCGGAGATGAAAAACTGTTTTTT.

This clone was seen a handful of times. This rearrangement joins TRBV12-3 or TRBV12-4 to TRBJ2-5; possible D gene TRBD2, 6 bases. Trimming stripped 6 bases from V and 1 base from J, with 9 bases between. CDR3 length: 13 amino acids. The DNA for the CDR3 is TGTGCCAGCAGAGGGACTGGCCAAGAGACCCAGTACTTC. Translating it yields CASRGTGQETQYF.